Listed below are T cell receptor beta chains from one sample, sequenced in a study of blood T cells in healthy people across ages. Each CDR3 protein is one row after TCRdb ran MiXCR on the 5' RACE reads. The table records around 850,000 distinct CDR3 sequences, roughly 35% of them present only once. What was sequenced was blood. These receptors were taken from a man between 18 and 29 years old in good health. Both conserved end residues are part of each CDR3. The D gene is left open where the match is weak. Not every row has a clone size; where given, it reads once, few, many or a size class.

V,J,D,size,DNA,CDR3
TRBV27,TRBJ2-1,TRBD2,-,TGTGCCGGCAGTGGCCCGGGACTAGCGGCCTACAATGAGCAGTTCTTC,CAGSGPGLAAYNEQFF
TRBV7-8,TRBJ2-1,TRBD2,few,TGTGCCAGCAGCTTACCTAGCGGGTCACACAATGAGCAGTTCTTC,CASSLPSGSHNEQFF
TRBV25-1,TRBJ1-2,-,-,TGTGCCAGCAGGGAACTATGGGGAGGCTACACCTTC,CASRELWGGYTF
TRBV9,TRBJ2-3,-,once,TGTGCCACAGGGGTGTCAAGAGACACAGATACGCAGTATTTT,CATGVSRDTDTQYF
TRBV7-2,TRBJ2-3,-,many,TGTGCCAGCAGCTTAGCCGCCAGGTCAAGCACAGATACGCAGTATTTT,CASSLAARSSTDTQYF
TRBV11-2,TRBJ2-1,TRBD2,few,TGTGCCAGCAGCTATGAGCGGGGGGGCTTCAATGAGCAGTTCTTC,CASSYERGGFNEQFF
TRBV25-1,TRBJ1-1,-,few,TGTGCCAGCAGTGTGGCGACAGATGAAGCTTTCTTT,CASSVATDEAFF
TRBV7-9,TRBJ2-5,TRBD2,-,TGTGCCAGCAGCTTAGGCCAAATGGGTCCTAGCGGAGAGACCCAGTACTTC,CASSLGQMGPSGETQYF
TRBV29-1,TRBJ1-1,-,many,TGCAGCGTTTACAGGGTGGGCACTGAAGCTTTCTTT,CSVYRVGTEAFF
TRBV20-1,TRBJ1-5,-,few,TGCAGTGCCGGGTCGGAGCCCCAGCATTTT,CSAGSEPQHF
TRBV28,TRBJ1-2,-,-,TGTGCCAGCAGAATGCGGGCTCTCGGTAACTATGGCTACACCTTC,CASRMRALGNYGYTF
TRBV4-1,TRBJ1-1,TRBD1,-,TGCGCCAGCAGCAAACCCGGGACAGCGTACACTGAAGCTTTCTTT,CASSKPGTAYTEAFF
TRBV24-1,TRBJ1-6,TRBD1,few,TGTGCCACCAGTGATGGGACAGGAGGGGAAATTCGGCCCCTCCACTTT,CATSDGTGGEIRPLHF
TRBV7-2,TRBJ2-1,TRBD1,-,TGTGCCAGCAGCCCTCGGACAGGGGGCGCCAACAATGAGCAGTTCTTC,CASSPRTGGANNEQFF
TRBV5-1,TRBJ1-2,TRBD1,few,TGCGCCAGCAGCACCGGACAGGCCGAGGGGGGCTACACCTTC,CASSTGQAEGGYTF
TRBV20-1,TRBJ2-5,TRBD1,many,TGCAGTGCTGGTGGACAGGAAGAGACCCAGTACTTC,CSAGGQEETQYF
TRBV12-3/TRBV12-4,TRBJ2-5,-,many,TGTGCCAGCAGTTTAAACTTACAAGAGACCCAGTACTTC,CASSLNLQETQYF
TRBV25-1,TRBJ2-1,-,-,TGTGCCACCGTTGGGGGTCCGAGGTCCAATGAGCAGTTCTTC,CATVGGPRSNEQFF
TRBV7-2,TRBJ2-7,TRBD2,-,TGTGCCAGCAGCGGGGGAGCGGGATCTATCTACGAGCAGTACTTC,CASSGGAGSIYEQYF
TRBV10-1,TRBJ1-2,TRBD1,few,TGCGCCAGCAGTTACAGGGGGGGACACATGGATAGCTACACCTTC,CASSYRGGHMDSYTF
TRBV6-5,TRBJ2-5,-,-,TGTGCCAGCAGCCGACAGTTCCAAGAGACCCAGTACTTC,CASSRQFQETQYF
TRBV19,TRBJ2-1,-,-,TGTGCCAGTAGTATAGATTGGAACAATGAGCAGTTCTTC,CASSIDWNNEQFF
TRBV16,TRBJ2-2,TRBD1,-,TGTGCCAGCAGCCAGGAGACAGGGACGAATGAGCTGTTTTTT,CASSQETGTNELFF
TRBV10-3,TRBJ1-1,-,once,TGTGCCATCAGTGAGGTAGGGGACACTGAAGCTTTCTTT,CAISEVGDTEAFF
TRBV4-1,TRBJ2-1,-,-,TGCGCCAGCAGCCAAGATGGCAGTGACCGGGGGCAAGTCAATGAGCAGTTCTTC,CASSQDGSDRGQVNEQFF
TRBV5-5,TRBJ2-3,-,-,TGTGCCAGCAGCTTGGACCTGGAGGGGACAGATACGCAGTATTTT,CASSLDLEGTDTQYF
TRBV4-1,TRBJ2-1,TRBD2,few,TGCGCCAGCAAGACTAGCGGGGGGGCGGGGAATGAGCAGTTCTTC,CASKTSGGAGNEQFF
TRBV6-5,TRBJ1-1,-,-,TGTGCCAGCAGTGACGCCTCGGAAGCTGAAGCTTTCTTT,CASSDASEAEAFF
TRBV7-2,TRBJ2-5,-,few,TGTGCCAGCAGCCTCATGGGACCTCAAGAGACCCAGTACTTC,CASSLMGPQETQYF
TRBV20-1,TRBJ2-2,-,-,TGCAGTGCTTCGGACGGAGCGAACACCGGGGAGCTGTTTTTT,CSASDGANTGELFF
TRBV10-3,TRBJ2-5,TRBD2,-,TGTGCCATCAGTGAGCGGGGGGGGGTCCAAGAGACCCAGTACTTC,CAISERGGVQETQYF
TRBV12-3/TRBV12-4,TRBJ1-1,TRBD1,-,TGTGCCAGCAGTATGACAGGGCTTATGAACACTGAAGCTTTCTTT,CASSMTGLMNTEAFF
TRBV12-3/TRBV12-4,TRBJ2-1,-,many,TGTGCCAGCAAGGGTGGTGAGCAGTTCTTC,CASKGGEQFF
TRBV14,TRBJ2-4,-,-,TGTGCCAGCGGTCGGGACTCGATAGCCAAAAACAGTCAGTACTTC,CASGRDSIAKNSQYF
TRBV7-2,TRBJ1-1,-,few,TGTGCCAGCAGCTTATTAGTAGGGATCACTGAAGCTTTCTTT,CASSLLVGITEAFF
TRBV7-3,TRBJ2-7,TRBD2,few,TGTGCCAGCAGCTTTAGCGGGGGGGCCTCCTACAATGAGCAGTACTTC,CASSFSGGASYNEQYF
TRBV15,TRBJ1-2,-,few,TGTGCCACCAGCAGAGTGTCACAGGGTGGCGGTGGCTACACCTTC,CATSRVSQGGGGYTF
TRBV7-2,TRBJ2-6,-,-,TGTGCCAGCAGCTTAGTTATTGCCGTGGCTGGGGCCAACGTCCTGACTTTC,CASSLVIAVAGANVLTF
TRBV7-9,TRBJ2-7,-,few,TGTGCCAGCAGCTTATCTCGAATCACCGATGAGCAGTACTTC,CASSLSRITDEQYF
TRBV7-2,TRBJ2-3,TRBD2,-,TGTGCCAGCAGCTTAAGCGGGGGTCGCGCAGATACGCAGTATTTT,CASSLSGGRADTQYF